Listed here is a single TCR beta chain. Its antigen is as yet unknown. Looked up from germline, CDR1 is WNHNN and CDR2 is SYGVQD (reference sequence). The CDR3 runs to 16 residues. The V end was cut by 3 bases, the J end by 2 bases, with 16 bases between. This sample was included in a study of OX40 agonist ivuxolimab in advanced cancers. Study summary: Every 2 weeks, patients got intravenous ivuxolimab at one of six dose levels (0.01-10 mg/kg). In three patients, partial responses were observed, one with hepatocellular carcinoma and two with cutaneous melanoma.

Whole-study findings and limits: Undetermined was the antigen specificity of the expanded peripheral T cells.

Only in-frame clones appear in the TCRdb table, and some are missing; sequencing was by immunoSEQ multiplex PCR. The repertoire has roughly 64,000 clones, approximately 90% of them found once; the top ten carry roughly 0.45%. This chain connects TRBV10-1 to TRBJ2-5; a weak D match, TRBD2 (6 bases). The source is an adult with an advanced solid tumor such as melanoma, head and neck, liver or kidney cancer. The starting material was CD4+ or CD8+ T cells sorted from blood, obtained in a trial of the OX40 agonist ivuxolimab. CDR3 coding DNA: TGCGCCAGCAGTGAAGTTACGGGAGTGGGGCAAGAGACCCAGTACTTC. Its protein is CASSEVTGVGQETQYF.